This T cell receptor (beta chain) was found in a study of T-cell memory formation after mild COVID-19. General observations from the study: Clones that got smaller from day 15 to 85 had even CD4/CD8, while clones growing later tipped toward CD4+. In second-wave clones peaking day 37, SARS-CoV-2 specificity remained unconfirmed. The finding that pre-infection memory included some responding clones suggested that cross-reactive memory joined.

About this clonotype: What it recognizes is unknown.

cDNA libraries for TCR alpha and TCR beta, carrying sample barcodes and UMIs, came from 5'RACE with constant-segment primers. TCRdb reanalysed the 5' RACE reads using MiXCR and keeps one entry per CDR3 protein. The top ten hold around 21% of the sample, which has around 320,000 distinct CDR3 sequences, 15% to 20% seen once. From germline, CDR1 is MNHNY and CDR2 SVGAGI (reference sequence). V lost 5 bases, J lost 7 bases, and 8 bases stayed unmatched. This CDR3 has 14 amino acids. Sequenced sample: PBMCs or a T cell subset sorted from them (not recorded which). This chain links TRBV6-6 with TRBJ1-2; 9 nucleotides agree with TRBD1. The receptor was derived from a man aged 18-30 years who had mild COVID-19 (a few samples of this study predate the infection). Cell type and time point are not known. CDR3 in DNA: TGTGCCAGCAGTCGACCGGGACAGGGTTTTGGCTACACCTTC. Amino acids: CASSRPGQGFGYTF.